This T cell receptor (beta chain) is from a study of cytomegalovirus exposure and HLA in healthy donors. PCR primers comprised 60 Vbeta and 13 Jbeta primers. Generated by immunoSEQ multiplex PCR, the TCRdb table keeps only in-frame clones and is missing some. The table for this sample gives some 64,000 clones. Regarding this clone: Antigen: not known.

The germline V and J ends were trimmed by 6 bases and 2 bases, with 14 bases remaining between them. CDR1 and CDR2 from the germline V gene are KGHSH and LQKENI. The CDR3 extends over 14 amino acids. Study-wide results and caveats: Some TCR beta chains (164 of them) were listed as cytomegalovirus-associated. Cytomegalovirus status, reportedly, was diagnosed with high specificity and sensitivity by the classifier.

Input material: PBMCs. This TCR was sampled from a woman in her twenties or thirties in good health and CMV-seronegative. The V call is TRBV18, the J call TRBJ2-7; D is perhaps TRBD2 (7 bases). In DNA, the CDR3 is TGTGCCAGCTCTTCGGAGGGGGGGCCCTACGAGCAGTACTTC. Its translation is CASSSEGGPYEQYF. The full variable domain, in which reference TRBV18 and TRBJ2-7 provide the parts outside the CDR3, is NAGVMQNPRHLVRRRGQEARLRCSPMKGHSHVYWYRQLPEEGLKFMVYLQKENIIDESGMPKERFSAEFPKEGPSILRIQQVVRGDSAAYFCASSSEGGPYEQYFGPGTRLTVT.